The 28 T cell receptor beta chains in this list originate from one sample, sequenced in a study of blood T cell repertoires in COVID-19. This table comes from immunoSEQ multiplex PCR, and its TCRdb copy is limited to in-frame clones, with some not included. This sample has 100,000 to 150,000 clones, with around nine tenths found just once. The specimen sequenced was peripheral blood. The receptor set was obtained from a man aged 60 to 75 with COVID-19, enrolled during active disease.

The V gene is TRBV6-4, the J gene TRBJ1-1, with 10 positions matching TRBD1. The CDR3 contains 14 residues. Germline V gene data show CDR1 as MRHNA and CDR2 as SNTAGT. Trimming took 3 bases from V and 4 from J; bases not matched to a gene: 2. DNA of the CDR3: TGTGCCAGCAGTGAAGGGACAGGGGTCACTGAAGCTTTCTTT. Its translation is CASSEGTGVTEAFF.

V is TRBV2 and J is TRBJ2-2; D possibly corresponds to TRBD1 (6 bases). The CDR3 covers 15 residues. Deletions cut 0 bases from V and 7 bases from J, with 12 bases between. CDR1 SNHLY and CDR2 FYNNEI come from the germline V gene. CDR3 coding DNA: TGTGCCAGCAGTGAAGCGCTAATAGGGGGCGGGGAGCTGTTTTTT. This sequence encodes CASSEALIGGGELFF.

The J gene is TRBJ1-1, the V gene TRBV27, with D perhaps matching TRBD1 (5 bases). Germline values: CDR1 MNHEY, CDR2 SMNVEV (reference sequence). Trimming cost V 4 bases and J 1 base, with 10 bases left between them. The CDR3 loop spans 14 amino acids. The CDR3 protein is CASSSQVSNTEAFF. Written as DNA, the CDR3 is TGTGCCAGCAGTTCACAGGTGTCGAACACTGAAGCTTTCTTT.

This chain uses TRBV5-1 with TRBJ1-4, with TRBD1 identical over 8 bases. Germline CDR1 and CDR2: SGHRS and YFSETQ. The CDR3 runs 17 residues. Trimming at V came to 7 bases and at J to 1 base, leaving 12 bases not matched to a gene. CDR3 bases: TGCGCCAGCCTACCCCAGGGGGCCTTGGGAACTAATGAAAAACTGTTTTTT. The encoded protein is CASLPQGALGTNEKLFF.

The genes are TRBV10-3 and TRBJ1-5; D may be TRBD1 (5 bases). Trimming removed 4 bases from V and 3 bases from J, with 13 bases in between. CDR3 length: 15 residues. Per the germline V gene, CDR1 is ENHRY and CDR2 is SYGVKD. The CDR3 DNA is TGTGCCATCAGTGTCGAAGGAGGGGCCAATCAGCCCCAGCATTTT. It codes for CAISVEGGANQPQHF.

V gene TRBV6-5 combines with J gene TRBJ2-5, with 7 bases lining up with TRBD1. Trimming removed 5 bases from V and 1 base from J; junction bases left unmatched: 4. Germline V gene sequence: CDR1 MNHEY, CDR2 SVGAGI. CDR3 size: 14 residues. DNA for the CDR3: TGTGCCAGCAGTCCTCGACAGGGCCAAGAGACCCAGTACTTC. Its translation: CASSPRQGQETQYF.

This chain links TRBV30 with TRBJ2-1; 7 positions match TRBD2. CDR1 and CDR2 (germline): GTSNPN, SVGIG (reference sequence). The V gene end was trimmed by 8 bases and the J gene end by 5 bases; junction bases not matched to a gene: 9. CDR3 length: 13 residues. CDR3 region: CAHRGERDNEQFF. In nucleotides, the CDR3 is TGTGCCCATCGGGGGGAAAGGGACAATGAGCAGTTCTTC. Full variable domain (remainder filled in from reference TRBV30 and TRBJ2-1): SQTIHQWPATLVQPVGSPLSLECTVEGTSNPNLYWYRQAAGRGLQLLFYSVGIGQISSEVPQNLSASRPQDRQFILSSKKLLLSDSGFYLCAHRGERDNEQFFGPGTRLTVL.

The chain combines TRBV27 with TRBJ1-2; the D gene is possibly TRBD1 (5 bases). This CDR3 spans 17 amino acids. Per the germline V gene, CDR1 is MNHEY and CDR2 is SMNVEV (reference sequence). Trimming took 3 bases from V and 10 from J, leaving 27 bases between them. Here the CDR3 DNA reads TGTGCCAGCAGTTTCTTATCGATAAAGGAGTCCTACAGGACCTACACCTTC. Protein product: CASSFLSIKESYRTYTF.

The chain employs TRBV15 and TRBJ1-5; D uncertain. Germline CDR1 and CDR2: LNHNV and YYDKDF (reference sequence). This CDR3 has 13 amino acids. V gave up 4 bases and J gave up 3 bases, with 7 bases separating them. CDR3 nucleotides: TGTGCCACCAGCACAGGCTACAATCAGCCCCAGCATTTT. It encodes CATSTGYNQPQHF. Together with reference TRBV15 and TRBJ1-5, the CDR3 gives the full variable domain: DAMVIQNPRYQVTQFGKPVTLSCSQTLNHNVMYWYQQKSSQAPKLLFHYYDKDFNNEADTPDNFQSRRPNTSFCFLDIRSPGLGDTAMYLCATSTGYNQPQHFGDGTRLSIL.

The chain has TRBV29-1 and TRBJ2-3; D is tentatively TRBD1 or TRBD2 (5 bases each). Germline V gene lookup returns CDR1 SQVTM and CDR2 ANQGSEA. The CDR3 runs 13 residues. Trimming shortened V by 7 bases and J by 4 bases, and 15 bases separated the two germline ends. The CDR3 coding sequence is TGCAGCGCAGGGTCTCACGGGGCAGATACGCAGTATTTT. Its translation is CSAGSHGADTQYF.

V gene TRBV29-1 combines with J gene TRBJ2-2; 14 nucleotides agree with TRBD2. CDR3 length: 17 amino acids. V was pared by 7 bases and J by 4 bases, with 11 bases of the junction left unmatched. Germline assignment: CDR1 SQVTM and CDR2 ANQGSEA. CDR3 in DNA: TGCAGCGCCGAAGGGACTAGCGGGGGCTTTGGCACCGGGGAGCTGTTTTTT. Its translation is CSAEGTSGGFGTGELFF.

J is TRBJ1-4 and V is TRBV2; TRBD1 is a possible D gene (6 bases). The CDR3 has 14 residues. CDR1 and CDR2 from the germline V gene are SNHLY and FYNNEI. V was pared by 7 bases and J by 8 bases, with 17 bases between. This chain's CDR3 is CASNSGQSVEKLFF. DNA for the CDR3: TGTGCCAGCAATTCTGGACAGTCGGTAGAAAAACTGTTTTTT.

This clone was recorded only once. This rearrangement joins TRBV6-7 to TRBJ2-7, with a weak D call TRBD1 (5 bases). TRBV6-7 is noted as an ORF with a role that remains uncertain. Trimming left V 0 bases short and J 3 bases short, with 15 bases between. The CDR3 runs 16 residues. The CDR3 DNA reads as TGTGCCAGCAGTTACTCGGTGCAGGGAAAGGTCTACGAGCAGTACTTC. Translated: CASSYSVQGKVYEQYF.

The chain links TRBV29-1 to TRBJ2-5; TRBD1 agrees at 8 bases. The CDR3 is 14 amino acids. Germline V gene lookup returns CDR1 SQVTM and CDR2 ANQGSEA. Unmatched junction bases numbered 9, after V lost 7 bases and J lost 2 bases. The CDR3 sequence is CSAEARTGQETQYF. The CDR3 bases are TGCAGCGCCGAAGCAAGGACAGGGCAAGAGACCCAGTACTTC.

This chain links TRBV5-1 with TRBJ1-4, with D uncertain. The CDR3 has 14 residues. Germline-derived CDR1 and CDR2 are SGHRS and YFSETQ. The V end lost 1 base, the J end lost 4 bases, and 8 bases lay between the germline ends. CDR3 DNA sequence: TGCGCCAGCAGCTTGTGGCAGGATAATGAAAAACTGTTTTTT. It yields the protein CASSLWQDNEKLFF.

This chain connects TRBV3-1 (or the pseudogene TRBV3-2) to TRBJ1-4, with D hard to call. V was trimmed by 2 bases and J by 5 bases, leaving 9 bases between them. The CDR3 is 14 amino acids. Germline V gene data show CDR1 as LGHDT and CDR2 as YNNKEL (reference sequence). The chain's CDR3 is CASSQSVQNEKLFF. CDR3 in DNA: TGTGCCAGCAGCCAAAGCGTACAAAATGAAAAACTGTTTTTT.

V gene TRBV5-4 combines with J gene TRBJ1-1; D ambiguous. Trimming pared 0 bases from V and 1 base from J, leaving 10 bases between. Germline V gene lookup returns CDR1 SGHNT and CDR2 YYREEE (reference sequence). The CDR3 is made up of 15 amino acids. The CDR3 nucleotides read TGTGCCAGCAGCTTGGCCCCCCCCGGGAACACTGAAGCTTTCTTT. It encodes CASSLAPPGNTEAFF.

This clone has just one count. V usage is TRBV29-1 and J usage is TRBJ2-7; D is perhaps TRBD2 (6 bases). The germline V and J ends were trimmed by 7 bases and 1 base, with 14 bases remaining between them. The CDR3 contains 13 residues. Germline V gene sequence: CDR1 SQVTM, CDR2 ANQGSEA. Here the CDR3 reads CSGSSDSSYEQYF. Here the CDR3 DNA reads TGCAGCGGATCTAGCGATTCATCCTACGAGCAGTACTTC.

The chain couples TRBV6-5 to TRBJ1-2, with 10 positions matching TRBD1. Germline loops: CDR1 MNHEY, CDR2 SVGAGI. This CDR3 has 14 amino acids. V gave up 4 bases and J gave up 4 bases; unmatched junction bases: 3. The CDR3 DNA reads as TGTGCCAGCAGTTCCGGGACAGGGGTCTATGGCTACACCTTC. This gives the protein CASSSGTGVYGYTF.

This chain links TRBV24-1 with TRBJ1-5, with D perhaps TRBD1 (5 bases). CDR3 length: 13 residues. The V and J ends lost 5 bases and 3 bases respectively, with 7 bases between them. Germline V gives CDR1 KGHDR, CDR2 SFDVKD. The chain's CDR3 is CATSVRDNQPQHF. CDR3 coding DNA: TGTGCCACCAGTGTCAGGGACAATCAGCCCCAGCATTTT.

V gene TRBV6-6 combines with J gene TRBJ2-5; D perhaps matches TRBD2 (5 bases). The CDR3 runs 15 residues. The V gene's germline CDR1 is MNHNY and CDR2 SVGAGI (reference sequence). Trimming left V 2 bases short and J 5 bases short, with 15 bases between. The CDR3 DNA is TGTGCCAGCAGTTACACTAGGACCGTGGAGGAGACCCAGTACTTC. It encodes CASSYTRTVEETQYF.

V and J are TRBV7-9 and TRBJ2-1; TRBD2 matches at 9 bases. After removal of 2 bases from V and 6 bases from J, the junction contained 11 bases not matched to a gene. Germline V lookup: CDR1 SEHNR, CDR2 FQNEAQ (reference sequence). The length of the CDR3 is 17 residues. The CDR3 DNA reads TGTGCCAGCAGCTTATACGGCGGGGGGGCAGGAGCCAATGAGCAGTTCTTC. Translating it yields CASSLYGGGAGANEQFF.

The V and J genes are TRBV19 and TRBJ1-1, with TRBD1 as a possible D gene (5 bases). Trimming pared 9 bases from V and 0 bases from J, leaving 20 bases between. From germline, CDR1 is LNHDA and CDR2 SQIVND (reference sequence). CDR3 length: 16 residues. The CDR3 DNA reads TGTGCCAGCTGGGGCGGTAGAACAGTTTTGAACACTGAAGCTTTCTTT. This translates into CASWGGRTVLNTEAFF.

V usage is TRBV4-1 and J usage is TRBJ1-2; the D is unclear. The germline V gene encodes CDR1 MGHRA and CDR2 YSYEKL. The ends were cut back, 0 bases at V and 5 bases at J, with 13 bases in the middle. The CDR3 has 15 residues. The CDR3 region is CASSQDPGVGYGYTF. As DNA, the CDR3 is TGCGCCAGCAGCCAAGACCCGGGAGTAGGATATGGCTACACCTTC.

The chain links TRBV18 to TRBJ1-3; TRBD1 might be the D (6 bases). V was clipped by 6 bases and J by 1 base, with 13 bases between them. CDR1 and CDR2 (germline): KGHSH, LQKENI. The CDR3 runs 15 residues. The CDR3 loop is CASSSGDQSGNTIYF. Written as DNA, the CDR3 is TGTGCCAGCTCGTCAGGGGACCAATCTGGAAACACCATATATTTT.

The rearrangement joins TRBV30 to TRBJ1-5; 7 nucleotides match TRBD1. V lost 5 bases and J lost 7; bases outside the gene matches: 8. Looked up from germline, CDR1 is GTSNPN and CDR2 is SVGIG (reference sequence). The CDR3 covers 13 residues. DNA of the CDR3: TGTGCCTGGGGTGGGCAGGGGGGCCAGCCCCAGCATTTT. Translating it yields CAWGGQGGQPQHF.

V and J are TRBV28 and TRBJ1-2; tentatively, D is TRBD1 (5 bases). The CDR3 covers 12 residues. V was pared by 8 bases and J by 4 bases, with 11 bases between. From germline, CDR1 is MDHEN and CDR2 SYDVKM. CDR3 coding DNA: TGTGCCAGCGAATGGGGGGGCTATGGCTACACCTTC. This codes for CASEWGGYGYTF.

CDR3 nucleotide sequence: TGTGCCAGCAGCGGGCAGGGGGCAGCCTACGAGCAGTACTTC. Encoded protein: CASSGQGAAYEQYF. V and J are TRBV5-6 and TRBJ2-7; TRBD1 matches at 8 bases. The CDR3 has 14 residues. The V segment lost 4 bases and the J segment 2 bases; nucleotides outside the gene matches: 5. The V gene's germline CDR1 is SGHDT and CDR2 YYEEEE.